Each of the 13 T cell receptor beta chains below was sequenced from the same sample in a study of T-cell reconstitution after alpha-beta-depleted transplantation in children. A library of TCRbeta sequences, prepared with unique molecular identifiers, was generated. Each CDR3 protein is one row after TCRdb ran MiXCR on the PCR reads. The sample has about 980,000 distinct CDR3 sequences; about 31% are singletons. The sample was PBMCs, mostly from graft donor cells, taken 360 days after TCRalphabeta/CD19-depleted stem cell transplant. The source is a boy under three years old who had a stem cell transplant for SCID, so the T cells may come from the graft donor.

This clonotype was picked up many times. The rearrangement links TRBV12-3 or TRBV12-4 to TRBJ1-4, with TRBD1 identical over 8 bases. This CDR3 is 15 amino acids long. V was clipped by 7 bases and J by 8 bases; unmatched bases: 12. The DNA of the CDR3 is TGTGCCAGCACCCCTGACAGGGGCCGAGGAGAAAAACTGTTTTTT. It is translated as CASTPDRGRGEKLFF.

The genes are TRBV5-6 and TRBJ2-1; no clear D gene. This CDR3 contains 15 residues. Trimming took off 5 bases at V and 0 bases at J, with 12 bases between the two ends. The germline V gene encodes CDR1 SGHDT and CDR2 YYEEEE. The chain's CDR3 is CASRFAWSSYNEQFF. The CDR3 DNA reads TGTGCCAGCAGGTTTGCCTGGAGCTCCTACAATGAGCAGTTCTTC.

This chain uses TRBV4-2 with TRBJ1-5; 8 bases are a match to TRBD1. The germline V gene encodes CDR1 LGHNA and CDR2 YNFKEQ. The trim removed 4 bases at V and 6 bases at J, leaving 5 bases unmatched. The CDR3 loop spans 14 amino acids. The CDR3 spells CASSRDRSSQPQHF. As DNA, the CDR3 is TGTGCCAGCAGCCGGGACAGGAGTAGTCAGCCCCAGCATTTT.

The chain has TRBV12-3 or TRBV12-4 and TRBJ2-1; 9 bases are shared with TRBD1. CDR3 length: 17 amino acids. V shed 3 bases, J shed 2 bases, and the junction held 8 bases outside the gene matches. For the CDR3, the DNA is TGTGCCAGCAGTTTGCTTCGGGACAGGGCTGCCTACAATGAGCAGTTCTTC. Its translation: CASSLLRDRAAYNEQFF.

The chain recombines TRBV5-1 with TRBJ1-1, with 8 bases identical to TRBD1. Germline loops: CDR1 SGHRS, CDR2 YFSETQ. The CDR3 runs 15 residues. V lost 0 bases and J lost 3; bases outside the gene matches: 4. The CDR3 protein is CASSLGTGRYTEAFF. The CDR3 DNA sequence: TGCGCCAGCAGCTTGGGGACAGGGAGGTACACTGAAGCTTTCTTT. Looking up the rest from reference TRBV5-1 and TRBJ1-1 gives the full variable domain: KAGVTQTPRYLIKTRGQQVTLSCSPISGHRSVSWYQQTPGQGLQFLFEYFSETQRNKGNFPGRFSGRQFSNSRSEMNVSTLELGDSALYLCASSLGTGRYTEAFFGQGTRLTVV.

This clonotype was seen only a few times. V is TRBV6-1 and J is TRBJ1-6; no clear D gene. The CDR3 runs to 16 residues. The V end was cut by 0 bases, the J end by 12 bases, with 18 bases between. The V gene's germline CDR1 is MNHNS and CDR2 SASEGT. The CDR3 loop reads CASSEARWSSSEPLHF. DNA for the CDR3: TGTGCCAGCAGTGAAGCTCGCTGGTCCAGTTCGGAACCCCTCCACTTT.

The V and J genes are TRBV18 and TRBJ1-1, with D unresolved. The length of the CDR3 is 15 residues. The germline V and J ends were trimmed by 1 base and 0 bases, with 9 bases remaining between them. The germline V gene encodes CDR1 KGHSH and CDR2 LQKENI. The CDR3 sequence: CASSPRRDMNTEAFF. DNA for the CDR3: TGTGCCAGCTCACCACGAAGGGATATGAACACTGAAGCTTTCTTT.

The J gene is TRBJ1-5, the V gene TRBV2, with D possibly TRBD1 on 5 matching bases. CDR3 length: 15 amino acids. Trimming removed 4 bases from V and 6 bases from J, with 16 bases in between. Germline V gives CDR1 SNHLY, CDR2 FYNNEI. CDR3 amino acids: CASSVGAGIAQPQHF. CDR3 coding DNA: TGTGCCAGCAGTGTTGGGGCAGGGATCGCTCAGCCCCAGCATTTT.

A few counts support this clonotype. The V gene is TRBV28, the J gene TRBJ2-5; 8 bases are shared with TRBD2. Germline V CDR1 and CDR2: MDHEN, SYDVKM. V dropped 5 bases and J dropped 1; count of bases not matched to a gene: 3. The CDR3 loop spans 14 amino acids. CDR3 region: CASSGAGGQETQYF. The DNA for the CDR3 is TGTGCCAGCAGTGGGGCGGGGGGCCAAGAGACCCAGTACTTC.

This chain uses TRBV5-1 with TRBJ2-7; D unresolved. The V gene's germline CDR1 is SGHRS and CDR2 YFSETQ. Trimming stripped 0 bases from V and 3 bases from J, with 10 bases between. The CDR3 totals 14 residues. The CDR3, as DNA: TGCGCCAGCAGCTTGGCCTGGCGGATCTACGAGCAGTACTTC. Its translation: CASSLAWRIYEQYF.

In this sample, this clonotype turned up many times. The V gene is TRBV29-1, the J gene TRBJ2-1; TRBD2 aligns across 9 bases. The CDR3 covers 19 residues. V lost 0 bases to trimming and J lost 10 bases; unmatched junction nucleotides: 22. Looked up from germline, CDR1 is SQVTM and CDR2 is ANQGSEA. The CDR3 protein is CSVEDPFMVYGTSYGEQFF. The CDR3 DNA reads as TGCAGCGTTGAAGATCCGTTTATGGTTTATGGGACTAGCTACGGAGAGCAGTTCTTC.

The gene calls are TRBV10-3 and TRBJ1-2; weak D call: TRBD1 (6 bases). Trimming left V 4 bases short and J 6 bases short, with 18 bases between. Germline V CDR1 and CDR2: ENHRY, SYGVKD. This CDR3 is 15 amino acids long. CDR3 sequence (DNA): TGTGCCATCAGTGGACGGACAGTCCCTAGGGATGGCTACACCTTC. Protein: CAISGRTVPRDGYTF.

This rearrangement joins TRBV12-3 or TRBV12-4 to TRBJ1-1, with unresolved D. The CDR3 consists of 13 residues. V lost 1 base and J 3 bases, leaving 6 bases between the germline ends. The chain's CDR3 is CASSLVAYTEAFF. CDR3 bases: TGTGCCAGCAGTTTAGTGGCGTACACTGAAGCTTTCTTT.